The 26 T cell receptor beta chains in this list originate from one sample, sequenced in a study of T cell responses to AZD1222 COVID-19 vaccine. Assay: immunoSEQ multiplex PCR; the TCRdb copy retains only in-frame clones and omits some. The data show 130,000 to 150,000 clones, approximately 88% seen once. Sample: peripheral blood, taken on day 0 of AZD1222 vaccination. All receptors derive from an adult in good health.

The chain links TRBV18 to TRBJ1-5; D uncertain. The CDR3 loop spans 12 amino acids. Germline V gene sequence: CDR1 KGHSH, CDR2 LQKENI. V shed 4 bases and J shed 4 bases, with 5 bases lying between them. Here the CDR3 reads CASSLGNQPQHF. CDR3 bases: TGTGCCAGCTCACTGGGAAATCAGCCCCAGCATTTT.

The rearrangement uses TRBV18 and TRBJ1-1; D gene unclear. Germline V lookup: CDR1 KGHSH, CDR2 LQKENI. Trimming took off 6 bases at V and 1 base at J, with 18 bases between the two ends. CDR3 length equals 16 residues. The CDR3 bases are TGTGCCAGCTCCCGCACCCTAGGCCAAGGGAACACTGAAGCTTTCTTT. It encodes CASSRTLGQGNTEAFF.

CDR3 amino acids: CASSDPAGGRLNYGYTF. CDR3 nucleotide sequence: TGTGCCAGCAGTGACCCGGCCGGGGGCCGACTCAACTATGGCTACACCTTC. The J gene is TRBJ1-2, the V gene TRBV6-4; TRBD1 is a possible D gene (6 bases). V lost 2 bases and J lost 2, with 18 bases in between. CDR1 and CDR2 from the germline V gene are MRHNA and SNTAGT. CDR3 size: 17 residues.

The chain joins TRBV5-6 to TRBJ1-5; D not resolved. CDR1 is SGHDT and CDR2 is YYEEEE in the germline V gene. The CDR3 is 12 amino acids. V was trimmed by 4 bases and J by 7 bases, leaving 9 bases between them. CDR3 bases: TGTGCCAGCAGCCGGCTAGGGCAGCCCCAGCATTTT. It yields the protein CASSRLGQPQHF.

The chain carries TRBV5-1 and TRBJ1-2, with D perhaps TRBD1 (5 bases). The V gene lost 4 bases and the J gene lost 4 bases, with 11 bases spanning the gap. This CDR3 has 13 residues. Germline CDR1 is SGHRS and CDR2 is YFSETQ. The CDR3 DNA is TGCGCCAGCAGCCCGGACACGATCTATGGCTACACCTTC. This sequence encodes CASSPDTIYGYTF.

The chain has TRBV6-5 and TRBJ1-5, with a tentative D call TRBD1 (5 bases). This CDR3 is built from 13 residues. V was pared by 2 bases and J by 4 bases, with 6 bases between. Germline V gives CDR1 MNHEY, CDR2 SVGAGI. As DNA, the CDR3 is TGTGCCAGCAGTTACGGGACTAATCAGCCCCAGCATTTT. It is translated as CASSYGTNQPQHF.

The chain recombines TRBV6-5 with TRBJ1-2, with D unresolved. V was trimmed by 4 bases and J by 8 bases, leaving 8 bases between them. Germline CDR1 MNHEY, CDR2 SVGAGI. CDR3 size: 11 residues. DNA of the CDR3: TGTGCCAGCAGTTCCTCCAGCGGCTACACCTTC. It specifies CASSSSSGYTF.

The gene calls are TRBV5-6 and TRBJ2-2; maybe TRBD1 (6 bases). There are 15 residues in the CDR3. Looked up from germline, CDR1 is SGHDT and CDR2 is YYEEEE. V shed 5 bases and J shed 2 bases, with 13 bases lying between them. The CDR3 coding sequence is TGTGCCAGCAGACGCAGGGGTTCCAACACCGGGGAGCTGTTTTTT. It specifies CASRRRGSNTGELFF.

This clone was found once. V usage is TRBV28 and J usage is TRBJ1-1; perhaps TRBD1 as D (5 bases). V gave up 6 bases and J gave up 1 base, with 12 bases separating them. Germline-derived CDR1 and CDR2 are MDHEN and SYDVKM. This CDR3 has 14 residues. CDR3 amino acids: CASSPPGGNTEAFF. CDR3 in DNA: TGTGCCAGCAGCCCACCGGGGGGGAACACTGAAGCTTTCTTT.

The V and J genes are TRBV2 and TRBJ1-2; 7 nucleotides line up with TRBD1. The germline CDR1 and CDR2 sequences are SNHLY and FYNNEI. The J segment lost 4 bases and the V segment lost 8 bases, leaving 4 bases of the junction unmatched. The CDR3 contains 12 residues. In nucleotides, the CDR3 is TGTGCCAGCGACAGGGAGAGCTATGGCTACACCTTC. Its translation: CASDRESYGYTF.

About this clone: At the DNA level, this CDR3 is encoded by other sequences in the same sample as well. The rearrangement joins TRBV6-2 or TRBV6-3 to TRBJ2-7; D may be TRBD1 or TRBD2 (5 bases each). CDR1 and CDR2 (germline): MNHEY, SVGEGT. Trimming removed 3 bases from V and 7 bases from J, with 7 bases in between. The CDR3 totals 11 residues. CDR3 in DNA: TGTGCCAGCAGTTATGGGGGAGAGCAGTACTTC. Its protein product is CASSYGGEQYF.

The CDR3 region has the DNA TGTGCCAGCACGGAGGGGTTCTATAATTCACCCCTCCACTTT. It yields the protein CASTEGFYNSPLHF. The chain employs TRBV27 and TRBJ1-6; tentatively, D is TRBD1 (5 bases). This CDR3 spans 14 amino acids. Trimming removed 7 bases at V and 3 bases at J, with 10 bases between. Germline V gene sequence: CDR1 MNHEY, CDR2 SMNVEV (reference sequence).

The rearrangement links TRBV5-8 to TRBJ1-3; no clear D. This CDR3 is 15 amino acids long. V was clipped by 2 bases and J by 0 bases, with 9 bases between them. Germline V lookup: CDR1 SGHTS, CDR2 YDEGEE. The CDR3 loop reads CASSFGQASGNTIYF. The DNA of the CDR3 is TGTGCCAGCAGCTTTGGGCAGGCCTCTGGAAACACCATATATTTT.

The V and J genes are TRBV19 and TRBJ1-2; D uncertain. The germline CDR1 and CDR2 sequences are LNHDA and SQIVND (reference sequence). The CDR3 contains 16 residues. Trimming removed 4 bases from V and 2 bases from J, with 17 bases in between. The chain's CDR3 is CASSSFARFGNYGYTF. The CDR3 region has the DNA TGTGCCAGTAGTAGTTTCGCTCGGTTTGGAAACTATGGCTACACCTTC.

The chain couples TRBV7-9 to TRBJ1-4, with 7 bases fitting TRBD1. From germline, CDR1 is SEHNR and CDR2 FQNEAQ (reference sequence). V gave up 0 bases and J gave up 3 bases; unmatched junction bases: 1. This CDR3 is built from 15 residues. CDR3 loop: CASSLATGANEKLFF. Here the CDR3 DNA reads TGTGCCAGCAGCTTAGCTACAGGGGCTAATGAAAAACTGTTTTTT.

The V and J genes are TRBV6-2 or TRBV6-3 and TRBJ2-5; 9 nucleotides line up with TRBD2. V trimming: 0 bases; J trimming: 5 bases; junction bases outside the gene matches: 13. This CDR3 is 18 amino acids long. Germline assignment: CDR1 MNHEY and CDR2 SVGEGT. CDR3 amino acids: CASSYSALPSGARETQYF. The CDR3, as DNA: TGTGCCAGCAGTTACTCGGCCCTTCCTAGCGGGGCCAGGGAGACCCAGTACTTC.

This sequence joins TRBV19 and TRBJ2-7; 7 bases align to TRBD2. V shed 2 bases and J 3 bases; nucleotides not matched to a gene: 13. This CDR3 contains 17 residues. The germline V gene encodes CDR1 LNHDA and CDR2 SQIVND (reference sequence). As DNA, the CDR3 is TGTGCCAGTAGTATAATGCACGGGACTACTCAGAACTACGAGCAGTACTTC. Translating it yields CASSIMHGTTQNYEQYF.

This clone was detected a few times. The CDR3 spells CASSQDRGQGDGYTF. Here the CDR3 DNA reads TGTGCCAGCAGCCAAGATCGGGGACAGGGGGACGGCTACACCTTC. The V gene is TRBV4-2, the J gene TRBJ1-2; TRBD1 agrees at 11 bases. CDR3 length equals 15 residues. Germline V gene sequence: CDR1 LGHNA, CDR2 YNFKEQ. The junction had 5 bases not matched to a gene; V was cut back by 0 bases and J by 8 bases.

On this clone: Other nucleotide sequences from this sample produce the same CDR3. This chain joins TRBV12-3 or TRBV12-4 and TRBJ2-7; D possibly matches TRBD1 or TRBD2 (5 bases each). This CDR3 contains 12 residues. Trimming pared 6 bases from V and 4 bases from J, leaving 10 bases between. CDR3 sequence: CASRGEGYEQYF. CDR3 coding DNA: TGTGCCAGCAGGGGGGAAGGGTACGAGCAGTACTTC.

The chain recombines TRBV6-4 with TRBJ2-7; no firm D call. This CDR3 region has 14 residues. Germline V gene lookup returns CDR1 MRHNA and CDR2 SNTAGT. The ends were cut back, 4 bases at V and 1 base at J, with 11 bases in the middle. The CDR3 region is CASSAHDGSYEQYF. The CDR3, as DNA: TGTGCCAGCAGTGCCCACGACGGTTCCTACGAGCAGTACTTC.

The chain couples TRBV7-3 to TRBJ1-1, with 9 bases identical to TRBD1. The CDR3 is 15 residues long. Germline V gene data show CDR1 as SGHTA and CDR2 as FQGTGA. Trimming cost V 2 bases and J 0 bases; bases outside gene matches: 1. CDR3 DNA: TGTGCCAGCAGCTTAGGGACAGGGATGAACACTGAAGCTTTCTTT. It is translated as CASSLGTGMNTEAFF.

CDR3 sequence (DNA): TGTGCCAGCAGCTTAGGCCTAGCGGGATACAATGAGCAGTTCTTC. Translated: CASSLGLAGYNEQFF. This chain uses TRBV5-8 with TRBJ2-1; TRBD2 matches 9 bases. V trimming: 2 bases; J trimming: 4 bases; junction bases outside the gene matches: 4. The CDR3 has 15 residues. CDR1 and CDR2 (germline): SGHTS, YDEGEE.

This clone was observed a single time. The V gene is TRBV25-1, the J gene TRBJ1-2; 8 nucleotides agree with TRBD1. Germline values: CDR1 MGHDK, CDR2 SYGVNS. V was pared by 4 bases and J by 5 bases, with 3 bases of the junction left unmatched. The CDR3 length is 13 residues. CDR3 in DNA: TGTGCCAGCAGTGGAAGACAGGGGTATGGCTACACCTTC. Translating gives CASSGRQGYGYTF.

CDR3 sequence: CASSAARGNIQYF. Written as DNA, the CDR3 is TGTGCCAGCAGCGCGGCGCGGGGGAACATTCAGTACTTC. V gene TRBV9 combines with J gene TRBJ2-4; 7 nucleotides match TRBD2. With V trimmed by 3 bases and J by 7 bases, 4 bases remained unmatched. This CDR3 has 13 amino acids. From germline, CDR1 is SGDLS and CDR2 YYNGEE.

The rearrangement uses TRBV5-1 and TRBJ1-2, with 11 bases fitting TRBD1. V dropped 4 bases and J dropped 8; count of bases not matched to a gene: 10. This CDR3 comprises 15 residues. Germline lookup yields CDR1 SGHRS and CDR2 YFSETQ. This CDR3 is CASSLRTGGASGYTF. CDR3 nucleotides: TGCGCCAGCAGCCTTAGGACAGGGGGCGCATCGGGCTACACCTTC. The entire variable domain, with the rest obtained from reference TRBV5-1 and TRBJ1-2, is as follows: KAGVTQTPRYLIKTRGQQVTLSCSPISGHRSVSWYQQTPGQGLQFLFEYFSETQRNKGNFPGRFSGRQFSNSRSEMNVSTLELGDSALYLCASSLRTGGASGYTFGSGTRLTVV.

The chain uses TRBV15 and TRBJ1-4, with a possible D match to TRBD1 (5 bases). Germline V lookup: CDR1 LNHNV, CDR2 YYDKDF (reference sequence). The CDR3 runs to 16 residues. V lost 1 base and J 0 bases, leaving 9 bases between the germline ends. The CDR3 region has the DNA TGTGCCACCAGCAGAGTTGGGGCCACAACTAATGAAAAACTGTTTTTT. It codes for CATSRVGATTNEKLFF.